This TCR beta chain was captured by sequencing in a study of shared clonotypes between healthy human individuals. Study results and limitations: A generally larger estimated richness was seen in naive subsets than in memory subsets. Incomplete sequencing of sorted subsets was indicated by rarefaction despite large depth.

The sample holds a few counts of this clone. The antigen remains unidentified. This table comes from immunoSEQ multiplex PCR, and its TCRdb copy is limited to in-frame clones, with some not included. This table holds 1 million to 1.3 million clones, 75% to 85% found once. Sequencing was carried out using memory CD4+ T cells from PBMCs. Subset denoted: CD45RA-negative fraction. The receptor was isolated from a man between 18 and 35 years old in good health. Some clones in this sample may be carry-over from other donors' samples.

CDR3: CASSPGAISYEQYF. The CDR3 region has the DNA TGTGCCAGCTCACCAGGAGCGATATCCTACGAGCAGTACTTC. V is TRBV18 and J is TRBJ2-7; no definite D call. The CDR3 covers 14 residues. V lost 2 bases and J lost 1, with 9 bases in between. Germline values: CDR1 KGHSH, CDR2 LQKENI.